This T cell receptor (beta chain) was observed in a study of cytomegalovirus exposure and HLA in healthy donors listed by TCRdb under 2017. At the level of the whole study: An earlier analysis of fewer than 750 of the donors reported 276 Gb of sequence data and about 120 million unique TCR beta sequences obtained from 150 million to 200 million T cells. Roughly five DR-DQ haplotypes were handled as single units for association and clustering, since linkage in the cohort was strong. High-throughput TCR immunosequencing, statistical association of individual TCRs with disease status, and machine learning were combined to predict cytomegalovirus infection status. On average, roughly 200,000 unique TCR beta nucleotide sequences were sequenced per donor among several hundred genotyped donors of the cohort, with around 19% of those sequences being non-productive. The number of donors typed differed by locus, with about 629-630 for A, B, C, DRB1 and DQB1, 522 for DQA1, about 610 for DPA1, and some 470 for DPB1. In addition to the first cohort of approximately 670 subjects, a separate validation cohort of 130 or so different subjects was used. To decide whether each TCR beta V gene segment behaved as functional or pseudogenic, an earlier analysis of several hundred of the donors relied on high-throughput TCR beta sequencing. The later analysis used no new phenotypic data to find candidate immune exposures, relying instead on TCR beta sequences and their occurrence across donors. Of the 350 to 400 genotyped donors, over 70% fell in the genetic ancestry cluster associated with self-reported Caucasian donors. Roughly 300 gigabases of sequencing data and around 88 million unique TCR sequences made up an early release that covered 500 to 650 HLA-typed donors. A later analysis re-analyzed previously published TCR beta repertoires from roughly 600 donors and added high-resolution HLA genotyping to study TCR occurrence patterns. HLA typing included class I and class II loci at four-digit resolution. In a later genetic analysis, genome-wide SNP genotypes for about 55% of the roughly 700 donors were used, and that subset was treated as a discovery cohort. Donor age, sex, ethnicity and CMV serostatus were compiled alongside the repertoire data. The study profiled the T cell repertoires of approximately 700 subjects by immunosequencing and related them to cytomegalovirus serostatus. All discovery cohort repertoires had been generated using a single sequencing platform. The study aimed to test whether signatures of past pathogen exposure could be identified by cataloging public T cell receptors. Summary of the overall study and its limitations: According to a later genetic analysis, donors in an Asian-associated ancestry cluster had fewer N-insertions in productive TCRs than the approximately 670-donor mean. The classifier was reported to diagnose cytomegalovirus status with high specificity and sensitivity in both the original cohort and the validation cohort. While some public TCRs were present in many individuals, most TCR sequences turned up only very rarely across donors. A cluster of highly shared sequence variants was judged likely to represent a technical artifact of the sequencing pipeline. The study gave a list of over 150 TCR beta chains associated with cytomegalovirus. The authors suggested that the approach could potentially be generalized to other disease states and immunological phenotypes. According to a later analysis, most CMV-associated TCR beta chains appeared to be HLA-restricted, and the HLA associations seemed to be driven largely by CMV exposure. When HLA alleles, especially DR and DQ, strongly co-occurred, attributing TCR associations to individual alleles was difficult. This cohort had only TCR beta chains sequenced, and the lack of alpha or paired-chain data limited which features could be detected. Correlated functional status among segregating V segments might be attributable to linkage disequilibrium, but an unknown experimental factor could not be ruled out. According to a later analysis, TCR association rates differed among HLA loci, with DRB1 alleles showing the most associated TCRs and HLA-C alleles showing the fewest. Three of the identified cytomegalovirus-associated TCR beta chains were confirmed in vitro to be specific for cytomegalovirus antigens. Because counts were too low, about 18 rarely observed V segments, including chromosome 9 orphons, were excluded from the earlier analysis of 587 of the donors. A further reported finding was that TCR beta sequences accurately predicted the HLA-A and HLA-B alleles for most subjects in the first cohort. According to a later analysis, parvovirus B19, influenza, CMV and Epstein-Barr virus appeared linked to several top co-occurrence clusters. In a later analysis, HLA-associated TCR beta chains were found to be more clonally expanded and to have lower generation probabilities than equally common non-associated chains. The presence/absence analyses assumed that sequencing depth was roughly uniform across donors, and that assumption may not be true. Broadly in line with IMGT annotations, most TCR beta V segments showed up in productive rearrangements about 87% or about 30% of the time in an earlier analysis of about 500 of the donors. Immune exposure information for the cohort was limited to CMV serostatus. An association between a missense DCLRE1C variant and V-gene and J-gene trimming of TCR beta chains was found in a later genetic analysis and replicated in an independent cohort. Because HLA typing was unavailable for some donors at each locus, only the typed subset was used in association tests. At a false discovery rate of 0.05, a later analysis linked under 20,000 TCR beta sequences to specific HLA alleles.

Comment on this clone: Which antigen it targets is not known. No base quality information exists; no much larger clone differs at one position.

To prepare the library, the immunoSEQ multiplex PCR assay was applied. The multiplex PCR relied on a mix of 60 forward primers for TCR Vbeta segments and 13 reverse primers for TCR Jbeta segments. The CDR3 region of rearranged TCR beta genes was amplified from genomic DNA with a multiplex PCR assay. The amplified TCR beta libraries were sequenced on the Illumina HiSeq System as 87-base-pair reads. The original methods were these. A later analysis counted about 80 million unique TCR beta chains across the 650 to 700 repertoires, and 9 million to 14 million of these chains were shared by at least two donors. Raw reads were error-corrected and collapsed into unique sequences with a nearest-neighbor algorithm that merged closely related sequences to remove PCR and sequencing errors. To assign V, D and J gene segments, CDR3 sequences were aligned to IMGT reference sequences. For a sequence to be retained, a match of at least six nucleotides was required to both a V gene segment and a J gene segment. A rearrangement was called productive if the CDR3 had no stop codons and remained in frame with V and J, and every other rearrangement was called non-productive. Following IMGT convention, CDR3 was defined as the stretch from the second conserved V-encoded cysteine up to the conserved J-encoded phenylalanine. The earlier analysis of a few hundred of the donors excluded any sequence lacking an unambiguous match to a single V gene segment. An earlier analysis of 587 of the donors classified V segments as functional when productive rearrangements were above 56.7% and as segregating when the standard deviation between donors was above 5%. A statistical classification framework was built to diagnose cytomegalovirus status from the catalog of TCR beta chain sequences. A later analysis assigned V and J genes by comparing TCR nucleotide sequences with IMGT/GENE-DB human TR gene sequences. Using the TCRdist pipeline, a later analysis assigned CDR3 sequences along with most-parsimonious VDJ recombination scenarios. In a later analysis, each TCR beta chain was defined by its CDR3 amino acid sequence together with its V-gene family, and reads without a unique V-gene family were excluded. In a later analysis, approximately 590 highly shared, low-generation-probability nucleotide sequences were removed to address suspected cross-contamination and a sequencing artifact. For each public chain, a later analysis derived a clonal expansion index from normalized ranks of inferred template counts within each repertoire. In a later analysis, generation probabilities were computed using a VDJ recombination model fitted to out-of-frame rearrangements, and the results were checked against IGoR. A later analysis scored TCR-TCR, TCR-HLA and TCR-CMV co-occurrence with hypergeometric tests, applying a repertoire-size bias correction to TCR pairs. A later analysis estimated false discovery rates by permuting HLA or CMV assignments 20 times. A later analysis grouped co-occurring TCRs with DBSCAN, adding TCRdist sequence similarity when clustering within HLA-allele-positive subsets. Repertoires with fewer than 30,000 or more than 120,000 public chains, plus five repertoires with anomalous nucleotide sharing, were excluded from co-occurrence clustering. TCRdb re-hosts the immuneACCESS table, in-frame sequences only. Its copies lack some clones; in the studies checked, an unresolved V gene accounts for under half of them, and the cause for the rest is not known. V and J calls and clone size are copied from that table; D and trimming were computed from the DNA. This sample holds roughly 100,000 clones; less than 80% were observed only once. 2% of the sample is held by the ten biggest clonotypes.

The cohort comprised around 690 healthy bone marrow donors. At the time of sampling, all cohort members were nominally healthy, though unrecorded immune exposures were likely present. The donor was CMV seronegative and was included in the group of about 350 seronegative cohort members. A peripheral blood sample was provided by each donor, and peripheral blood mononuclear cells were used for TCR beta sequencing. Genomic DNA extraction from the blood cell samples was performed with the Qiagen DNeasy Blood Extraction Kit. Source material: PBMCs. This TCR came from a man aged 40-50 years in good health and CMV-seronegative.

This receptor has the CDR3 CASSVTVSGANVLTF. The DNA reads as follows: TGTGCCAGTAGTGTCACAGTATCTGGGGCCAACGTCCTGACTTTC. Recombination connected TRBV19 to TRBJ2-6; the D gene identity is not certain. The germline ends are 9 bases apart after V is trimmed by 5 bases and J by 1 base. From the germline V gene (reference sequence), CDR1 is LNHDA and CDR2 is SQIVND. Reading from cysteine to phenylalanine, the CDR3 counts 15 amino acids. The sequence is cut down to CDR3 DNA, 45 bases in frame from base 1.